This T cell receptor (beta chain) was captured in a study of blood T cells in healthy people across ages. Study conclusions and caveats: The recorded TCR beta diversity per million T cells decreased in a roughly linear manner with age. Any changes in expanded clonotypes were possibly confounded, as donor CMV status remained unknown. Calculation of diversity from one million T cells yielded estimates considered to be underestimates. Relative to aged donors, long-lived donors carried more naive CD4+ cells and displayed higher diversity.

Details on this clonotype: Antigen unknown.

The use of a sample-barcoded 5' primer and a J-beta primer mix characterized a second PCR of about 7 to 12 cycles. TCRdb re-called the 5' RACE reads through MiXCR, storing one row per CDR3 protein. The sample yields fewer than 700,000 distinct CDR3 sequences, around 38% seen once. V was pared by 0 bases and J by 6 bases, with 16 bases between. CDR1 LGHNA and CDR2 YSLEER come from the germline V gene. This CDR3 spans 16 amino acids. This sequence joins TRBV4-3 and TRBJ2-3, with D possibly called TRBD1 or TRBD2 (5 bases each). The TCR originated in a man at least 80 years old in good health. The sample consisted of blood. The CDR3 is CASSQDRGPRADTQYF. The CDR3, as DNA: TGCGCCAGCAGCCAAGATCGGGGACCAAGGGCGGATACGCAGTATTTT.